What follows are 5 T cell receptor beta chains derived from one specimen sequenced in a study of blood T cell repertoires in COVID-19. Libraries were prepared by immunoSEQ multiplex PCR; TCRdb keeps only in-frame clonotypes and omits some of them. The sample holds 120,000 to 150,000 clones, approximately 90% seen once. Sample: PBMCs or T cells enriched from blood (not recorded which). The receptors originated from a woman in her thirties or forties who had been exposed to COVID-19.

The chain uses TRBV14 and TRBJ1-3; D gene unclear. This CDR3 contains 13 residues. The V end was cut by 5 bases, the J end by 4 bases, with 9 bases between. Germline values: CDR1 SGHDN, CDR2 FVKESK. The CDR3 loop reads CASSTSGGNTIYF. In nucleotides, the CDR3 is TGTGCCAGCAGCACAAGCGGCGGAAACACCATATATTTT.

The CDR3 DNA reads TGCAGCGTTGACTCCTACGTGTGGGAGGCCCAGTACTTC. It is translated as CSVDSYVWEAQYF. The chain recombines TRBV29-1 with TRBJ2-5; possible D gene TRBD2, 6 bases. CDR1 SQVTM and CDR2 ANQGSEA come from the germline V gene. V was cut by 3 bases and J by 9 bases, with 17 bases left in between. This CDR3 is 13 amino acids long.

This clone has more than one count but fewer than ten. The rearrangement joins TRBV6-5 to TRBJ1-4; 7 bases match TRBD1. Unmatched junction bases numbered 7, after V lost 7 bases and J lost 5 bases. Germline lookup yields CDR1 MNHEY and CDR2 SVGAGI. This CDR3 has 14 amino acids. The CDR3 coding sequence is TGTGCCAGCATACCAGGGGGTGGGAATGAAAAACTGTTTTTT. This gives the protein CASIPGGGNEKLFF.

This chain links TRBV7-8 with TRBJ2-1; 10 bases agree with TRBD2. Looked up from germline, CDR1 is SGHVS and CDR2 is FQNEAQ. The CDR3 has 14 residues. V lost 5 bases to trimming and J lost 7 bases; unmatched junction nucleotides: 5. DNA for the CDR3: TGTGCCAGCAGCGGGGGACTAGCGATAAATGAGCAGTTCTTC. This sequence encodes CASSGGLAINEQFF.

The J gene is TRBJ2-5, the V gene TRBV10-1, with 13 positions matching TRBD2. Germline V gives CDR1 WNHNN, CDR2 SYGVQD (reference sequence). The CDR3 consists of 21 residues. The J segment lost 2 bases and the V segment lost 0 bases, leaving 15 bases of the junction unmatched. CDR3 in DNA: TGCGCCAGCAGTGAGTCTGGAACAGGGTTCCTACTAGCGGGAGGGCAAGAGACCCAGTACTTC. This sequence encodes CASSESGTGFLLAGGQETQYF.